These 21 T cell receptor beta chains were sequenced from one sample in a study of response to subunit inactivated influenza vaccine. TCRdb independently ran MiXCR on the RT-PCR reads; one entry per CDR3 protein. The sample comprises about 170,000 distinct CDR3 sequences, approximately 12% of which are singletons, and 25% to 30% rests with the top ten. These data were likewise used in another study, on T cells expressing NK-cell markers. From that study: As the method of synthesis, 5'RACE template switching with UMIs yielded TCR beta cDNA.

Here the sequenced sample was CD8+ T cells sorted from PBMCs, taken 11 to 12 days after vaccination. Source of these receptors: a man in his fifties who received an inactivated influenza vaccine.

Details on this clonotype: Mismatch with germline at one junction end may stem from a read error. The chain uses TRBV9 and TRBJ2-5; possible D gene TRBD1, 6 bases. This CDR3 comprises 12 residues. The germline V gene encodes CDR1 SGDLS and CDR2 YYNGEE. For the CDR3, the DNA is TGTGCCAGCGGGGGCAACAAAGAGACCAAGTACTTC. Residues: CASGGNKETKYF.

The sample holds a few counts of this clonotype. The rearrangement links TRBV12-3 or TRBV12-4 to TRBJ1-1; D remains unclear. V was shortened by 4 bases and J by 1 base, with 10 bases between the two germline ends. The CDR3 has 14 residues. The CDR3 DNA reads TGTGCCAGCAGTTATTGGGCGCGGAACACTGAAGCTTTCTTT. Amino acid sequence: CASSYWARNTEAFF.

The rearrangement links TRBV7-6 to TRBJ2-1; 9 nucleotides line up with TRBD1. The junction had 9 bases not matched to a gene; V was cut back by 1 base and J by 8 bases. CDR1 SGHVS and CDR2 FNYEAQ come from the germline V gene. This CDR3 is built from 16 residues. CDR3 coding DNA: TGTGCCAGCAGCTTAGGAGGGACAGGGTTTCGCCATGAGCAGTTCTTC. This gives the protein CASSLGGTGFRHEQFF.

The chain combines TRBV11-1 with TRBJ2-2, with TRBD1 matching over 10 bases. Germline assignment: CDR1 SGHAT and CDR2 FQDESV (reference sequence). This CDR3 is 18 amino acids long. The J segment lost 3 bases and the V segment lost 5 bases, leaving 12 bases of the junction unmatched. The CDR3 DNA reads as TGTGCCAGCAGCCGCGGACAGGGGGGACGTCTGGACACCGGGGAGCTGTTTTTT. Its translation: CASSRGQGGRLDTGELFF.

This clonotype was seen more than once but under ten times. J is TRBJ2-3 and V is TRBV24-1, with 8 bases aligning to TRBD1. V trimming: 5 bases; J trimming: 3 bases; junction bases outside the gene matches: 6. CDR1 and CDR2 from the germline V gene are KGHDR and SFDVKD. CDR3 length: 15 amino acids. The CDR3 loop reads CATSAVQGVTDTQYF. CDR3 nucleotide sequence: TGTGCCACCAGTGCGGTACAGGGGGTGACAGATACGCAGTATTTT.

This clonotype has at least ten counts. This chain joins TRBV20-1 and TRBJ2-1; D is unresolved. Trimming cost V 0 bases and J 3 bases, with 9 bases left between them. The CDR3 covers 14 residues. CDR1 DFQATT and CDR2 SNEGSKA come from the germline V gene (reference sequence). The CDR3 loop is CSARDRYSYNEQFF. The CDR3 bases are TGCAGTGCTAGAGATCGTTATAGCTACAATGAGCAGTTCTTC.

This clonotype has just a few counts. The chain links TRBV6-2 or TRBV6-3 to TRBJ2-1; no clear D. Germline-derived CDR1 and CDR2 are MNHEY and SVGEGT. This CDR3 region has 15 residues. V was clipped by 8 bases and J by 0 bases, with 14 bases between them. The CDR3 DNA reads as TGTGCCAGCTCCCTGCTCCTGAGCTCCTACAATGAGCAGTTCTTC. As protein: CASSLLLSSYNEQFF.

V and J are TRBV7-9 and TRBJ1-2; tentatively, D is TRBD1 (6 bases). Trimming left V 1 base short and J 3 bases short, with 12 bases between. The V gene's germline CDR1 is SEHNR and CDR2 FQNEAQ (reference sequence). CDR3 length: 15 amino acids. The CDR3 is CASSLGLGADYGYTF. The DNA of the CDR3 is TGTGCCAGCAGCTTAGGACTGGGGGCAGACTATGGCTACACCTTC.

There are a few counts of this clonotype. The rearrangement links TRBV7-9 to TRBJ2-3; 8 positions agree with TRBD2. The CDR3 loop spans 16 amino acids. The junction had 10 bases not matched to a gene; V was cut back by 5 bases and J by 3 bases. Germline loops: CDR1 SEHNR, CDR2 FQNEAQ (reference sequence). The CDR3 here is CASSPFRGGETDTQYF. The CDR3 nucleotides read TGTGCCAGCAGCCCCTTCCGGGGGGGAGAGACAGATACGCAGTATTTT.

The J gene is TRBJ1-1, the V gene TRBV6-2 or TRBV6-3; D is undetermined. V shed 2 bases and J shed 1 base, with 5 bases lying between them. Germline V CDR1 and CDR2: MNHEY, SVGEGT. There are 13 residues in the CDR3. The CDR3 region has the DNA TGTGCCAGCAGTTACGGGTGGAACACTGAAGCTTTCTTT. Amino acids: CASSYGWNTEAFF.

In this sample, this clonotype turned up many times. J is TRBJ1-1 and V is TRBV3-1; D is possibly TRBD1 (6 bases). Between the trimmed V and J ends, which lost 7 bases and 5 bases, there was a span of 17 bases. Germline V gives CDR1 LGHDT, CDR2 YNNKEL (reference sequence). There are 14 residues in the CDR3. The CDR3 sequence is CASNEEGGRTEAFF. The DNA of the CDR3 is TGTGCCAGCAACGAAGAGGGGGGGAGAACTGAAGCTTTCTTT.

The rearrangement links TRBV4-3 to TRBJ2-1; 8 bases fit TRBD1. V trimming: 3 bases; J trimming: 3 bases; junction bases outside the gene matches: 7. Germline V CDR1 and CDR2: LGHNA, YSLEER. The length of the CDR3 is 16 residues. This CDR3 reads CASSQGRDRLYNEQFF. In nucleotides, the CDR3 is TGCGCCAGCAGCCAGGGGCGGGACAGGCTCTACAATGAGCAGTTCTTC.

V usage is TRBV5-1 and J usage is TRBJ1-4; 8 positions match TRBD1. Trimming took 4 bases from V and 3 from J; bases not matched to a gene: 5. CDR1 SGHRS and CDR2 YFSETQ come from the germline V gene. The CDR3 totals 15 residues. CDR3 region: CASSEQGAANEKLFF. In DNA, the CDR3 is TGCGCCAGCAGCGAGCAGGGGGCGGCTAATGAAAAACTGTTTTTT.

This clonotype was seen more than once but under ten times. The V gene is TRBV15, the J gene TRBJ2-2, with D perhaps TRBD1 (5 bases). CDR3 size: 16 residues. The germline V gene encodes CDR1 LNHNV and CDR2 YYDKDF (reference sequence). Trimming left V 0 bases short and J 4 bases short, with 12 bases between. CDR3 residues: CATSRDRGSGTGELFF. In nucleotides, the CDR3 is TGTGCCACCAGCAGAGATAGGGGTTCGGGCACCGGGGAGCTGTTTTTT.

This clonotype was counted between two and nine times. The chain uses TRBV7-9 and TRBJ2-5; no clear D. V was cut by 1 base and J by 12 bases, with 9 bases left in between. CDR1 and CDR2 (germline): SEHNR, FQNEAQ (reference sequence). The CDR3 is 11 amino acids. The chain's CDR3 is CASSLGALKYF. DNA for the CDR3: TGTGCCAGCAGCTTAGGAGCGTTAAAGTACTTC.

This clonotype was detected a few times. For the CDR3, the DNA is TGTGCCAGCAGTTTCGCCGGGGAGACCTACGAGCAGTACTTC. Its translation: CASSFAGETYEQYF. The V and J genes are TRBV27 and TRBJ2-7; the D gene is possibly TRBD2 (5 bases). Trimming shortened V by 3 bases and J by 2 bases, and 11 bases separated the two germline ends. Looked up from germline, CDR1 is MNHEY and CDR2 is SMNVEV (reference sequence). The CDR3 has 14 amino acids.

This clonotype was picked up a small number of times. The V call is TRBV7-2, the J call TRBJ2-1; tentatively, D is TRBD2 (5 bases). Trimming shortened V by 7 bases and J by 1 base, and 11 bases separated the two germline ends. Germline CDR1 reads SGHTA; CDR2 reads FQGNSA. The CDR3 contains 14 residues. CDR3 in DNA: TGTGCCAGCACCCCTCTAGCTTCCTACAATGAGCAGTTCTTC. Amino acid sequence: CASTPLASYNEQFF.

This clonotype was counted only a few times. The chain employs TRBV5-6 and TRBJ1-5, with D possibly matching TRBD1 (5 bases). The V gene's germline CDR1 is SGHDT and CDR2 YYEEEE. V was shortened by 0 bases and J by 6 bases, with 16 bases between the two germline ends. The CDR3 has 16 amino acids. CDR3 nucleotide sequence: TGTGCCAGCAGCTTGGGGGGAGGAGGGGTCGGTCAGCCCCAGCATTTT. It codes for CASSLGGGGVGQPQHF.

This clonotype was detected only a few times. This chain links TRBV15 with TRBJ1-2; the D gene is possibly TRBD1 (6 bases). Trimming left V 5 bases short and J 4 bases short, with 11 bases between. The CDR3 has 13 residues. Germline V gives CDR1 LNHNV, CDR2 YYDKDF (reference sequence). CDR3 nucleotide sequence: TGTGCCACCAGCCTTCAGGGGATCTATGGCTACACCTTC. It yields the protein CATSLQGIYGYTF.

This clonotype was counted only a few times. The chain links TRBV6-1 to TRBJ1-2, with D unclear. Deletions cut 6 bases from V and 5 bases from J, with 13 bases between. In germline, CDR1 is MNHNS, CDR2 SASEGT. The CDR3 is 13 amino acids. The CDR3 sequence is CASRSRQRYGYTF. For the CDR3, the DNA is TGTGCCAGCAGGTCCCGACAACGTTATGGCTACACCTTC.

This chain links TRBV6-5 with TRBJ2-7, with D possibly called TRBD1 or TRBD2 (5 bases each). V lost 0 bases to trimming and J lost 6 bases, with 9 bases between them. Germline values: CDR1 MNHEY, CDR2 SVGAGI. There are 13 residues in the CDR3. The DNA for the CDR3 is TGTGCCAGCAGTTACTCGAAAGGGACCGAGCAGTACTTC. Residues: CASSYSKGTEQYF.